What follows describes a single T cell receptor beta chain. Trimming shortened V by 3 bases and J by 2 bases, and 11 bases separated the two germline ends. There are 15 residues in the CDR3. Germline assignment: CDR1 SEHNR and CDR2 FQNEAQ (reference sequence). The record originates from a study of blood T cell repertoires in COVID-19. Generated by immunoSEQ multiplex PCR, the TCRdb table keeps only in-frame clones and is missing some. The table shows a few hundred thousand clones, with more than 70% occurring only once. The sample taken for sequencing was PBMCs or T cells enriched from blood (not recorded which). The clonotype originates from a woman between 18 and 29 years old who had recovered from COVID-19. The J gene is TRBJ1-3, the V gene TRBV7-9; tentative D call: TRBD1 (6 bases). The CDR3 DNA sequence: TGTGCCAGCAGCTTGCGTGCAGGGGCTGGAAACACCATATATTTT. Amino acids: CASSLRAGAGNTIYF.